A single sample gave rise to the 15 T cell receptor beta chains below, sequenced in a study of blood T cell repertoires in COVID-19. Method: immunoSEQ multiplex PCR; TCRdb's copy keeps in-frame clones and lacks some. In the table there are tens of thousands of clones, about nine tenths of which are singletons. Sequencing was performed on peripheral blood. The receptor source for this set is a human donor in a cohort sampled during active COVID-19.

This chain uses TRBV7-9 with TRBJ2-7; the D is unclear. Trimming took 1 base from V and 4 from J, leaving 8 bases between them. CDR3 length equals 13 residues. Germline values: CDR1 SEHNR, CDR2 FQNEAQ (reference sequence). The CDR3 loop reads CASSLGPDYEQYF. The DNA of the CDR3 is TGTGCCAGCAGCTTAGGGCCAGATTACGAGCAGTACTTC.

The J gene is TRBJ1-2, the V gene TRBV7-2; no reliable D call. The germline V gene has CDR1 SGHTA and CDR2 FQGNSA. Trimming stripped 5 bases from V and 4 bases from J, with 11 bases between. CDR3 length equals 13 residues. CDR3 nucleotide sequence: TGTGCCAGCAGCACCCAGGCCAGCTATGGCTACACCTTC. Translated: CASSTQASYGYTF.

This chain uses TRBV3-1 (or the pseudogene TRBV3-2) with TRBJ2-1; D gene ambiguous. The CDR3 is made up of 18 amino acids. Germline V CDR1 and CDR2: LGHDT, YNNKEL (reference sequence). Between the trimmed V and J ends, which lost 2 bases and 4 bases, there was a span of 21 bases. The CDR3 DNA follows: TGTGCCAGCAGCCAAAGAGGTGCTGTGTCTACAAGGTACAATGAGCAGTTCTTC. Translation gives CASSQRGAVSTRYNEQFF.

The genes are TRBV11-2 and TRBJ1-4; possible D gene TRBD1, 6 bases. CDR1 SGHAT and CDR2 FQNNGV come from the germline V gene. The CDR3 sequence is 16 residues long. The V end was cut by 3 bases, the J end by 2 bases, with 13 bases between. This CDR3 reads CASSFGEGVTNEKLFF. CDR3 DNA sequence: TGTGCCAGCAGCTTTGGGGAGGGGGTGACTAATGAAAAACTGTTTTTT.

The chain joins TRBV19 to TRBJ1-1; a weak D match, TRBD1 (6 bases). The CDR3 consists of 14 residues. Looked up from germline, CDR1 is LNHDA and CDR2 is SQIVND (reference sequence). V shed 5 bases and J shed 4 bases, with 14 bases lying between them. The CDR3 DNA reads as TGTGCCAGTAGTTTTGCAGGGGTCCGCACTGAAGCTTTCTTT. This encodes CASSFAGVRTEAFF.

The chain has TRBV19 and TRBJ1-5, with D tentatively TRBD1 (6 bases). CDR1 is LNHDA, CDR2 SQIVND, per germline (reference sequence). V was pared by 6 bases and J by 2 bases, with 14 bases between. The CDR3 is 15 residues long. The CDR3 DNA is TGTGCCAGTAGGCTTCGGACAGCGGGCAATCAGCCCCAGCATTTT. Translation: CASRLRTAGNQPQHF.

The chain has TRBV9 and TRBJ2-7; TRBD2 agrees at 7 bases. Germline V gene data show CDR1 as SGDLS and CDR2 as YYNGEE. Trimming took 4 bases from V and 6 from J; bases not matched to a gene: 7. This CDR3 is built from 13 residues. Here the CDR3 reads CASSLGGGSEQYF. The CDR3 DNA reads TGTGCCAGCAGCCTCGGGGGAGGGTCCGAGCAGTACTTC.

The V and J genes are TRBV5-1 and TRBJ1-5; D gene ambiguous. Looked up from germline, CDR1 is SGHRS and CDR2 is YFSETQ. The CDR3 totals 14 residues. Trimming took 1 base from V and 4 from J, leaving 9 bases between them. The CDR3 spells CASSLSSENQPQHF. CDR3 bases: TGCGCCAGCAGCTTGAGTTCGGAGAATCAGCCCCAGCATTTT.

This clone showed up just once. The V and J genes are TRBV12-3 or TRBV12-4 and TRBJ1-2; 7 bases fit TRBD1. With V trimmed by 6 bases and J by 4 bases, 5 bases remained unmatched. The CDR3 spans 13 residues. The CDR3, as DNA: TGTGCCAGCAGGGCGGGACAGACCTATGGCTACACCTTC. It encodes CASRAGQTYGYTF.

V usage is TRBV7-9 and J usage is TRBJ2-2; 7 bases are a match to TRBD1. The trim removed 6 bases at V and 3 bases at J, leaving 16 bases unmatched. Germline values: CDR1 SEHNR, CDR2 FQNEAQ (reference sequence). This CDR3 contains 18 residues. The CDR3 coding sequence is TGTGCCAGCAGTTACAAAGACAGGGCGGAGTGGGACACCGGGGAGCTGTTTTTT. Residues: CASSYKDRAEWDTGELFF. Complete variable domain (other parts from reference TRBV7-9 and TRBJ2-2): DTGVSQNPRHKITKRGQNVTFRCDPISEHNRLYWYRQTLGQGPEFLTYFQNEAQLEKSRLLSDRFSAERPKGSFSTLEIQRTEQGDSAMYLCASSYKDRAEWDTGELFFGEGSRLTVL.

CDR3 loop: CASSYSTGWTEAFF. The DNA for the CDR3 is TGTGCCAGCAGTTACTCAACAGGGTGGACTGAAGCTTTCTTT. V gene TRBV6-5 combines with J gene TRBJ1-1, with D possibly matching TRBD1 (6 bases). The CDR3 runs to 14 residues. Germline assignment: CDR1 MNHEY and CDR2 SVGAGI. The ends were cut back, 0 bases at V and 5 bases at J, with 10 bases in the middle.

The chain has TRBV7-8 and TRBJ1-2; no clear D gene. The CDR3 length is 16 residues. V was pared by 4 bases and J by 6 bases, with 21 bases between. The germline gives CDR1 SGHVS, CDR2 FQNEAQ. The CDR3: CASSSYNTLGGHGYTF. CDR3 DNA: TGTGCCAGCAGCTCCTACAACACCCTCGGCGGGCATGGCTACACCTTC.

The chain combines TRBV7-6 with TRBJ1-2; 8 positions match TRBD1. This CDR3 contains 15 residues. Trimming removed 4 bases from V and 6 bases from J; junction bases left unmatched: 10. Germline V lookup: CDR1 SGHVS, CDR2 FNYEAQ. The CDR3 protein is CASSSSDRETDGYTF. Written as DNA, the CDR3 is TGTGCCAGCAGCTCCTCGGACAGGGAAACGGATGGCTACACCTTC.

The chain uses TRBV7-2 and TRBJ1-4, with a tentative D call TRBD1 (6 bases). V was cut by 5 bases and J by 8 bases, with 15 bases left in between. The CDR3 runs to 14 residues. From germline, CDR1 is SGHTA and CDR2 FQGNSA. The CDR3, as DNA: TGTGCCAGCAGCCCGATAACGACAGGAGAAAAACTGTTTTTT. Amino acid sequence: CASSPITTGEKLFF.

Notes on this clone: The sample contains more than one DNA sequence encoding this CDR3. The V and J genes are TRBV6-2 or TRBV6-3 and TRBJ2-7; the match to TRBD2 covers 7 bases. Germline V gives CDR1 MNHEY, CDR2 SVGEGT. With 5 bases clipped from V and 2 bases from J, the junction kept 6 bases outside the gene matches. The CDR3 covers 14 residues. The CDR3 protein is CASSPSGATYEQYF. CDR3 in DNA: TGTGCCAGCAGTCCCAGCGGGGCCACCTACGAGCAGTACTTC.